This is a list of T cell receptor beta chains from one sample in a study of identical twins. TCRdb re-analysed the 5' RACE reads in MiXCR, keeping a single row per CDR3 protein. The profile covers under 500,000 distinct CDR3 sequences, with about 13% appearing a single time and approximately 0.98% taken by the ten largest. These data were likewise used in another study, on yellow fever vaccine responses in identical twins.

The specimen was CD4+ T cells sorted from blood. The receptors derive from a woman aged 18-30 years in good health. The CDR3 runs from the conserved cysteine through the conserved F or W. A D gene is named only where the DNA matches it firmly.

d_gene | j_gene | v_gene | CDR3aa
TRBD2 | TRBJ2-4 | TRBV29-1 | CSVRSWGGTSLAKNIQYF
. | TRBJ1-2 | TRBV12-3/TRBV12-4 | CASSFQGKNYGYTF
. | TRBJ1-5 | TRBV19 | CASSVRGQPQHF
. | TRBJ1-5 | TRBV4-2 | CASSLGRGNQPQHF
TRBD1 | TRBJ1-1 | TRBV5-1 | CASRSRQGMDTEAFF
TRBD1 | TRBJ2-7 | TRBV7-2 | CASSSRGLDEQYF
. | TRBJ1-1 | TRBV2 | CASSEAPGGGGAFF
. | TRBJ2-1 | TRBV5-5 | CASSGSGTGPNEQFF
TRBD1 | TRBJ2-7 | TRBV4-3 | CASSQGRTGPYEQYF
. | TRBJ2-1 | TRBV7-6 | CASSIGTLANEQFF
. | TRBJ1-3 | TRBV5-1 | CASRREISGNTIYF
. | TRBJ1-1 | TRBV7-9 | CASSLGSQAFF
. | TRBJ1-4 | TRBV5-1 | CASSSGMAAATYNEKLFF
TRBD2 | TRBJ2-7 | TRBV7-2 | CASSLILREGLLEQYF
. | TRBJ2-7 | TRBV6-2/TRBV6-3 | CASSTAGNGREQYF
TRBD2 | TRBJ2-3 | TRBV9 | CASSVAMASGGRTDTQYF
. | TRBJ2-3 | TRBV5-1 | CASSLGARIDLPPNTQYF
TRBD2 | TRBJ2-7 | TRBV7-2 | CASSFMGGTSGRNEQYF
. | TRBJ2-1 | TRBV10-1 | CASSDSTPNNEQFF
. | TRBJ1-2 | TRBV7-3 | CASSANRVGLYGYTF
. | TRBJ1-6 | TRBV14 | CASSLSRNNSPLHF
. | TRBJ1-5 | TRBV6-1 | CASREGRVQPQHF
. | TRBJ2-1 | TRBV5-4 | CASTPDTFSYNEQFF
. | TRBJ2-2 | TRBV5-1 | CASSFSSVNTGELFF
TRBD1 | TRBJ2-3 | TRBV5-1 | CASSGAGTGGTDTQYF
. | TRBJ2-3 | TRBV20-1 | CSALGEATDTQYF
TRBD1 | TRBJ1-1 | TRBV5-1 | CASRLGGSGAEAFF
. | TRBJ2-5 | TRBV5-1 | CASSWAGSKETQYF
TRBD1 | TRBJ2-5 | TRBV10-3 | CANSGPGGGETQYF
. | TRBJ1-1 | TRBV7-2 | CASSFPQWVMAFF
. | TRBJ2-2 | TRBV7-2 | CASSSSRLEARTGELFF
. | TRBJ2-3 | TRBV10-3 | CAISDLGWDTQYF
. | TRBJ2-7 | TRBV6-2/TRBV6-3 | CASSYSSYEQYF
TRBD1 | TRBJ2-1 | TRBV7-3 | CASSLRTGSGVEQFF
TRBD1 | TRBJ1-6 | TRBV11-2 | CASSLVGTASSYNSPLHF
TRBD2 | TRBJ2-5 | TRBV12-3/TRBV12-4 | CASQSSRGEETQYF
. | TRBJ1-6 | TRBV12-3/TRBV12-4 | CASSSRENNSPLHF
TRBD2 | TRBJ2-1 | TRBV12-3/TRBV12-4 | CASSPWVGGEFF
TRBD2 | TRBJ2-1 | TRBV6-5 | CASSYSGRTSNEQFF
. | TRBJ1-1 | TRBV7-9 | CASSLEPSRGNTEAFF
TRBD1 | TRBJ1-2 | TRBV7-2 | CASSLSGTGIRGYTF
. | TRBJ1-1 | TRBV4-3 | CASSQDQGAWTEAFF
. | TRBJ2-7 | TRBV5-1 | CASSSDRLYEQYF
TRBD1 | TRBJ2-5 | TRBV12-3/TRBV12-4 | CASTKGTGGGETQYF
TRBD2 | TRBJ2-1 | TRBV2 | CASSPGTSAIRQFF
TRBD2 | TRBJ2-3 | TRBV20-1 | CSAQTSGEWGTQYF
. | TRBJ2-7 | TRBV4-1 | CASRVTGTSNYEQYF
. | TRBJ2-3 | TRBV12-3/TRBV12-4 | CASSLAGALSTDTQYF
. | TRBJ2-3 | TRBV7-2 | CASSLLRSDTQYF
. | TRBJ2-3 | TRBV10-3 | CAISESGDRTDTQYF
. | TRBJ2-7 | TRBV10-3 | CAISRDNVYEQYF
. | TRBJ1-5 | TRBV10-3 | CAISRTLELSNQPQHF
TRBD1 | TRBJ2-3 | TRBV7-9 | CASSRQGPPDTQYF
. | TRBJ1-4 | TRBV7-2 | CASSLTPQGYEKLFF
. | TRBJ2-1 | TRBV20-1 | CSAPPSSYNEQFF